The sequence of this T cell receptor beta chain was determined in a study of beta chain features in type 1 diabetes. cDNA synthesis used the whole RNA isolate, giving expressed TCRB sequences. Clones were read by immunoSEQ multiplex PCR, and TCRdb kept only the in-frame ones, dropping some. The table lists fewer than 900,000 clones, roughly 15% of them singletons. About this clone: Antigen unknown.

Findings of the study overall: Lower insertion and higher deletion counts appeared at VDJ junctions in type 1 diabetes patients.

One heparinised draw of blood, averaging roughly 120 mL, came from each donor. Germline-derived CDR1 and CDR2 are SGHTA and FQGNSA. The CDR3 totals 14 residues. Trimming took 8 bases from V and 7 from J; bases not matched to a gene: 8. This chain joins TRBV7-2 and TRBJ1-5; TRBD1 matches 10 bases. This clonotype originated in a woman between 18 and 29 years old in good health. The sequenced sample was naive CD4+ T cells from blood. CDR3 in amino acids: CASARQGAGQPQHF. The DNA of the CDR3 is TGTGCCAGCGCGAGACAGGGGGCCGGACAGCCCCAGCATTTT. The variable domain in full, completed from reference TRBV7-2 and TRBJ1-5, reads GAGVSQSPSNKVTEKGKDVELRCDPISGHTALYWYRQSLGQGLEFLIYFQGNSAPDKSGLPSDRFSAERTGGSVSTLTIQRTQQEDSAVYLCASARQGAGQPQHFGDGTRLSIL.